This TCR beta chain was observed in a study of T cells in Graves' hyperthyroidism and ophthalmopathy. The investigators amplified TCR beta CDR3 regions from RNA transcripts. With the HTBI primer set, the TCR CDR3 went through a first round of RT-PCR. TCRdb reprocessed the multiplex PCR reads with MiXCR, giving one entry per CDR3 protein. The sample lists approximately 300,000 distinct CDR3 sequences, about 18% occurring once. Per the germline V gene, CDR1 is DFQATT and CDR2 is SNEGSKA (reference sequence). V shed 3 bases and J shed 5 bases, with 11 bases lying between them. This CDR3 contains 13 residues. This clonotype appeared many times. Lactation, pregnancy, other autoimmune disease or uncontrolled infection excluded patients. Used for diagnoses were clinical symptoms, serum thyroxine and TRAb, thyroid ultrasound and orbital computed tomography.

The receptor was isolated from a woman aged 60 to 75 with Graves' ophthalmopathy. The sample consisted of blood. The chain has TRBV20-1 and TRBJ1-5; D perhaps matches TRBD1 (6 bases). CDR3: CSASKNRDQPQHF. The CDR3 DNA reads as TGCAGTGCTAGTAAGAACAGGGATCAGCCCCAGCATTTT.